One and the same sample provided the 30 T cell receptor beta chains below, sequenced in a study of CD8+ T cells in alopecia areata. Extraction and reverse transcription of RNA yielded cDNA as the sequencing template. Repertoires were generated with immunoSEQ multiplex PCR, while TCRdb's copy carries only in-frame clones and drops some. In the table there are about 130,000 clones, approximately 49% of which are singletons. The source was CD8+ T cells sorted from blood, collected at week 0. Source of these receptors: a human donor with alopecia areata.

The V and J genes are TRBV7-9 and TRBJ1-6; the match to TRBD1 covers 8 bases. CDR1 is SEHNR, CDR2 FQNEAQ, per germline (reference sequence). This CDR3 comprises 16 residues. With V trimmed by 4 bases and J by 8 bases, 10 bases remained unmatched. The CDR3 nucleotides are TGTGCCAGCAGCTCCGTCGGACAGGGACAAGATTCACCCCTCCACTTT. It yields the protein CASSSVGQGQDSPLHF.

The chain links TRBV4-1 to TRBJ2-1, with 7 bases identical to TRBD1. CDR1 is MGHRA and CDR2 is YSYEKL in the germline V gene. Trimming took 2 bases from V and 7 from J; bases not matched to a gene: 14. The CDR3 runs to 17 residues. CDR3 in amino acids: CASSQPYARGLANEQFF. The CDR3 DNA reads TGCGCCAGCAGCCAACCATATGCGAGGGGGCTGGCGAATGAGCAGTTCTTC.

This chain uses TRBV4-1 with TRBJ2-6; 7 bases match TRBD1. Germline V gene sequence: CDR1 MGHRA, CDR2 YSYEKL. V shed 0 bases and J 4 bases; nucleotides not matched to a gene: 3. The CDR3 runs 16 residues. The CDR3, as DNA: TGCGCCAGCAGCCAAGATCAGGGGGTAGGGGCCAACGTCCTGACTTTC. It codes for CASSQDQGVGANVLTF.

V gene TRBV5-6 combines with J gene TRBJ1-2; no firm D call. CDR1 and CDR2 (germline): SGHDT, YYEEEE. The CDR3 covers 16 residues. V shed 0 bases and J shed 2 bases, with 14 bases lying between them. The CDR3 spells CASSLELSSPNYGYTF. CDR3 DNA: TGTGCCAGCAGCTTGGAGTTGTCGAGCCCAAACTATGGCTACACCTTC.

This clone occurred a few times. The CDR3 reads CASRRGNLYEQYF. Here the CDR3 DNA reads TGCGCCAGCCGTCGAGGGAATCTCTACGAGCAGTACTTC. This rearrangement joins TRBV10-2 to TRBJ2-7; weak D call: TRBD2 (5 bases). Germline CDR1 WSHSY, CDR2 SAAADI. V gave up 8 bases and J gave up 3 bases, with 14 bases separating them. The CDR3 is 13 residues long.

The V and J genes are TRBV7-8 and TRBJ2-5; a possible D gene is TRBD1 (6 bases). V was pared by 1 base and J by 5 bases, with 11 bases between. In germline, CDR1 is SGHVS, CDR2 FQNEAQ. The CDR3 is made up of 14 amino acids. The CDR3 spells CASSLVARGETQYF. Written as DNA, the CDR3 is TGTGCCAGCAGCTTAGTGGCCAGGGGTGAGACCCAGTACTTC.

The chain carries TRBV13 and TRBJ2-7, with 9 bases fitting TRBD1. With V trimmed by 5 bases and J by 4 bases, 9 bases remained unmatched. Looked up from germline, CDR1 is PRHDT and CDR2 is FYEKMQ (reference sequence). The CDR3 length is 15 residues. CDR3 DNA: TGTGCCAGCAGCACGGGGACAGGGAAAGGGTACGAGCAGTACTTC. It translates to CASSTGTGKGYEQYF.

In this sample, this clone turned up once. The CDR3 sequence: CASSQRGQGSYEQYF. DNA for the CDR3: TGTGCCAGCAGTCAACGAGGACAGGGCTCCTACGAGCAGTACTTC. The chain employs TRBV6-8 and TRBJ2-7; 8 nucleotides match TRBD1. The CDR3 extends over 15 amino acids. V lost 5 bases, J lost 0 bases, and 6 bases stayed unmatched. Germline values: CDR1 MNHGY, CDR2 SAAAGT.

The rearrangement joins TRBV6-5 to TRBJ2-1, with D possibly TRBD1 on 6 matching bases. CDR3 length: 14 residues. V lost 5 bases and J 0 bases, leaving 8 bases between the germline ends. Germline V gives CDR1 MNHEY, CDR2 SVGAGI. Written as DNA, the CDR3 is TGTGCCAGCAGTGACAGGAGCTCCTACAATGAGCAGTTCTTC. This sequence encodes CASSDRSSYNEQFF.

This clone occurred once. The chain couples TRBV29-1 to TRBJ2-1; no clear D gene. Trimming pared 5 bases from V and 2 bases from J, leaving 10 bases between. Germline-derived CDR1 and CDR2 are SQVTM and ANQGSEA. The CDR3 covers 13 residues. The DNA for the CDR3 is TGCAGCGTTAATCAGATCGCCTACAATGAGCAGTTCTTC. Translated: CSVNQIAYNEQFF.

The CDR3 region has the DNA TGTGCCAGCGGAGACTTTCTAGGCAATGAGCAGTTCTTC. Translating gives CASGDFLGNEQFF. The rearrangement uses TRBV27 and TRBJ2-1, with D unresolved. This CDR3 has 13 amino acids. Trimming removed 8 bases from V and 6 bases from J, with 14 bases in between. The germline gives CDR1 MNHEY, CDR2 SMNVEV (reference sequence).

CDR3 nucleotide sequence: TGTGCCAGCAGCTTAGGGGCAAGTACACTCTATGGCTACACCTTC. Protein sequence: CASSLGASTLYGYTF. V and J are TRBV7-9 and TRBJ1-2; no reliable D call. The CDR3 has 15 residues. Germline CDR1 reads SEHNR; CDR2 reads FQNEAQ (reference sequence). The V end was cut by 1 base, the J end by 4 bases, with 13 bases between.

V usage is TRBV12-5 and J usage is TRBJ2-2; no clear D gene. V lost 3 bases to trimming and J lost 0 bases, with 5 bases between them. There are 14 residues in the CDR3. CDR1 LGHNT and CDR2 FRNRAP come from the germline V gene. The CDR3 reads CASGLKANTGELFF. CDR3 DNA sequence: TGTGCTAGTGGTTTAAAAGCGAACACCGGGGAGCTGTTTTTT.

The rearrangement links TRBV15 to TRBJ1-3; possible D gene TRBD1, 5 bases. The length of the CDR3 is 15 residues. Per germline, CDR1 LNHNV and CDR2 YYDKDF (reference sequence). V was pared by 1 base and J by 0 bases, with 7 bases between. The chain's CDR3 is CATSRAGSSGNTIYF. In DNA, the CDR3 is TGTGCCACCAGCAGAGCAGGGTCCTCTGGAAACACCATATATTTT.

This chain joins TRBV5-1 and TRBJ2-7; tentatively, D is TRBD1 or TRBD2 (5 bases each). Germline loops: CDR1 SGHRS, CDR2 YFSETQ. This CDR3 region has 13 residues. V was pared by 4 bases and J by 6 bases, with 14 bases between. Here the CDR3 reads CASSLRGATEQYF. The CDR3 region has the DNA TGCGCCAGCAGCCTCAGAGGGGCAACCGAGCAGTACTTC.

V and J are TRBV9 and TRBJ1-5, with 7 bases fitting TRBD1. In germline, CDR1 is SGDLS, CDR2 YYNGEE. The CDR3 runs to 14 residues. V shed 3 bases, J shed 6 bases, and the junction held 6 bases outside the gene matches. CDR3 in amino acids: CASSEQGLGQPQHF. For the CDR3, the DNA is TGTGCCAGCAGCGAACAGGGGTTGGGTCAGCCCCAGCATTTT.

As concerns this clone: Other DNA sequences in this specimen translate into the identical CDR3. The CDR3, as DNA: TGCGCCAGCAGCTTGGGGCAGTACACAGATACGCAGTATTTT. Translating gives CASSLGQYTDTQYF. The rearrangement uses TRBV5-1 and TRBJ2-3; D is uncertain. The CDR3 consists of 14 residues. CDR1 is SGHRS, CDR2 YFSETQ, per germline. V dropped 0 bases and J dropped 2 bases, with 7 bases sitting between them. Full variable domain (missing parts from reference TRBV5-1 and TRBJ2-3): KAGVTQTPRYLIKTRGQQVTLSCSPISGHRSVSWYQQTPGQGLQFLFEYFSETQRNKGNFPGRFSGRQFSNSRSEMNVSTLELGDSALYLCASSLGQYTDTQYFGPGTRLTVL.

The sample holds a few counts of this clone. This sequence joins TRBV6-5 and TRBJ2-5, with 14 bases fitting TRBD2. The CDR3 is made up of 15 amino acids. Trimming at V came to 2 bases and at J to 4 bases, leaving 0 bases not matched to a gene. Germline CDR1 and CDR2: MNHEY and SVGAGI. The CDR3 region has the DNA TGTGCCAGCAGTTACGGACTAGCGGGGGGAGAGACCCAGTACTTC. Translation: CASSYGLAGGETQYF.

The V call is TRBV6-6, the J call TRBJ2-3, with D tentatively TRBD1 (6 bases). V lost 5 bases and J lost 0, with 9 bases in between. The CDR3 totals 14 residues. In germline, CDR1 is MNHNY, CDR2 SVGAGI (reference sequence). The CDR3 bases are TGTGCCAGCAGTCCCCAGGGGAGCACAGATACGCAGTATTTT. Amino acids: CASSPQGSTDTQYF.

This clone was counted a few times. The rearrangement joins TRBV6-4 to TRBJ1-6; possibly TRBD1 for D (6 bases). Germline CDR1 MRHNA, CDR2 SNTAGT. Trimming shortened V by 6 bases and J by 7 bases, and 10 bases separated the two germline ends. This CDR3 contains 13 residues. CDR3 loop: CASSSGANSPLHF. The CDR3 coding sequence is TGTGCCAGCAGCTCAGGGGCAAATTCACCCCTCCACTTT.

The chain carries TRBV29-1 and TRBJ2-3, with TRBD2 identical over 10 bases. The V and J ends lost 0 bases and 6 bases, in that order; junction bases with no gene match: 12. CDR1 and CDR2 from the germline V gene are SQVTM and ANQGSEA. The CDR3 has 17 residues. CDR3 coding DNA: TGCAGCGTTGAAGATCGAGGACTAGCGGCCCCGTGGGATACGCAGTATTTT. Its translation is CSVEDRGLAAPWDTQYF.

There are many counts of this clone. The chain recombines TRBV27 with TRBJ2-7; D is tentatively TRBD1 or TRBD2 (5 bases each). There are 14 residues in the CDR3. Germline V gene data show CDR1 as MNHEY and CDR2 as SMNVEV (reference sequence). Trimming removed 5 bases from V and 2 bases from J, with 13 bases in between. The CDR3 sequence: CASSELGTPYEQYF. In DNA form, the CDR3 reads TGTGCCAGCAGTGAACTCGGGACGCCCTACGAGCAGTACTTC.

The rearrangement uses TRBV5-6 and TRBJ2-4; D is undetermined. Germline V gene lookup returns CDR1 SGHDT and CDR2 YYEEEE. The V and J ends lost 3 bases and 8 bases respectively, with 9 bases between them. This CDR3 contains 12 residues. CDR3 sequence reads: CASSSSSYIQYF. In nucleotides, the CDR3 is TGTGCCAGCAGCTCATCCTCGTACATTCAGTACTTC.

V is TRBV5-1 and J is TRBJ2-5, with a weak D call TRBD1 (6 bases). This CDR3 comprises 14 residues. The V gene's germline CDR1 is SGHRS and CDR2 YFSETQ. The ends were cut back, 3 bases at V and 2 bases at J, with 11 bases in the middle. CDR3 loop: CASSSGTTQETQYF. DNA of the CDR3: TGCGCCAGCAGCTCCGGGACAACACAAGAGACCCAGTACTTC.

This clone has just a few counts. The J gene is TRBJ2-1, the V gene TRBV4-1; D possibly corresponds to TRBD2 (5 bases). Trimming took off 2 bases at V and 7 bases at J, with 12 bases between the two ends. The CDR3 is 14 amino acids. CDR1 is MGHRA and CDR2 is YSYEKL in the germline V gene. CDR3 loop: CASSQTRSGNEQFF. The CDR3 DNA sequence: TGCGCCAGCAGCCAAACTAGATCGGGAAATGAGCAGTTCTTC.

The sample holds a few counts of this clone. The chain has TRBV4-2 and TRBJ1-6; no firm D call. CDR1 and CDR2 (germline): LGHNA, YNFKEQ. The CDR3 loop spans 15 amino acids. Trimming shortened V by 3 bases and J by 7 bases, and 13 bases separated the two germline ends. Here the CDR3 reads CASSHVGTENSPLHF. The CDR3 DNA is TGTGCCAGCAGCCATGTTGGTACAGAAAATTCACCCCTCCACTTT.

The chain employs TRBV6-1 and TRBJ2-5; 8 bases map to TRBD2. V gave up 1 base and J gave up 5 bases; unmatched junction bases: 15. From germline, CDR1 is MNHNS and CDR2 SASEGT. The CDR3 loop spans 18 amino acids. The CDR3 spells CASSEGSWGLVIWETQYF. DNA of the CDR3: TGTGCCAGCAGTGAAGGGTCGTGGGGACTAGTAATCTGGGAGACCCAGTACTTC.

The V call is TRBV29-1, the J call TRBJ2-5, with D perhaps TRBD2 (6 bases). Germline V gene lookup returns CDR1 SQVTM and CDR2 ANQGSEA. The CDR3 spans 12 residues. With 5 bases removed from V and 2 bases from J, the gap between germline ends came to 9 bases. The CDR3 DNA follows: TGCAGCGTTTGGGGGACTCAAGAGACCCAGTACTTC. Its translation: CSVWGTQETQYF.

The V gene is TRBV2, the J gene TRBJ1-2, with D perhaps TRBD1 (5 bases). Germline-derived CDR1 and CDR2 are SNHLY and FYNNEI. V was pared by 5 bases and J by 4 bases, with 17 bases between. This CDR3 has 15 residues. The CDR3, as DNA: TGTGCCAGCAGTCCCCCCCGGGACGGCGGCTATGGCTACACCTTC. This sequence encodes CASSPPRDGGYGYTF. Variable domain in full (rest from reference TRBV2 and TRBJ1-2): EPEVTQTPSHQVTQMGQEVILRCVPISNHLYFYWYRQILGQKVEFLVSFYNNEISEKSEIFDDQFSVERPDGSNFTLKIRSTKLEDSAMYFCASSPPRDGGYGYTFGSGTRLTVV.

This sequence joins TRBV19 and TRBJ1-6; D is unresolved. Trimming cost V 2 bases and J 6 bases, with 17 bases left between them. Germline CDR1 LNHDA, CDR2 SQIVND (reference sequence). CDR3 length: 17 residues. CDR3 sequence reads: CASSISIRRRGNSPLHF. The CDR3 DNA reads as TGTGCCAGTAGTATATCCATTAGGCGGCGGGGTAATTCACCCCTCCACTTT.